These 13 T cell receptor beta chains were all obtained from the same sample, sequenced in a study of Ad26.COV2.S vaccination and SARS-CoV-2 variants. The treatment is: 19 received Ad26.COV2.S at low or high dose, single or two shots; about 5 received placebo; per-sample allocation not given. At day 63 after the first vaccine or placebo injection, samples were drawn. The table came from immunoSEQ multiplex PCR; TCRdb's copy has only in-frame clones and leaves some out. The repertoire holds 440,000 or so clones, 80% to 95% seen once, with around 1.7% in the top ten. Sequencing was performed on peripheral blood, taken in a trial of Ad26.COV2.S vaccine versus placebo. The source is a person aged 18-60 years who received the Ad26.COV2.S COVID-19 vaccine or a placebo.

The sample holds a few counts of this clone. The chain links TRBV7-9 to TRBJ2-2; D not resolved. The CDR3 sequence is 13 residues long. The germline V gene has CDR1 SEHNR and CDR2 FQNEAQ (reference sequence). Trimming shortened V by 11 bases and J by 5 bases, and 15 bases separated the two germline ends. The CDR3 loop reads CAPRDLDTGELFF. CDR3 DNA sequence: TGTGCCCCCCGCGACCTTGATACCGGGGAGCTGTTTTTT.

The V call is TRBV4-3, the J call TRBJ2-7; no definite D call. Between the trimmed V and J ends, which lost 1 base and 2 bases, there was a span of 18 bases. The CDR3 is 17 residues long. The germline CDR1 and CDR2 sequences are LGHNA and YSLEER. CDR3 residues: CASSQAGGDIGTYEQYF. The CDR3 coding sequence is TGCGCCAGCAGCCAAGCTGGTGGCGATATCGGAACCTACGAGCAGTACTTC.

The chain combines TRBV9 with TRBJ1-1; tentatively, D is TRBD1 (6 bases). V was pared by 0 bases and J by 3 bases, with 12 bases between. This CDR3 has 15 amino acids. The germline gives CDR1 SGDLS, CDR2 YYNGEE. As DNA, the CDR3 is TGTGCCAGCAGCGTAGTGGGGGCCGGTGACACTGAAGCTTTCTTT. Protein product: CASSVVGAGDTEAFF.

The chain joins TRBV7-9 to TRBJ2-5; 7 bases agree with TRBD2. Germline CDR1 reads SEHNR; CDR2 reads FQNEAQ (reference sequence). Trimming cost V 1 base and J 9 bases; bases outside gene matches: 8. The CDR3 spans 14 residues. The CDR3 region is CASSLDGGGTAQYF. CDR3 nucleotide sequence: TGTGCCAGCAGCTTAGATGGCGGGGGAACCGCCCAGTACTTC.

In DNA form, the CDR3 reads TGTGCCAGCAGTAGGACAGGGTCCCGTGACTACACCTTC. Translation gives CASSRTGSRDYTF. This chain links TRBV6-6 with TRBJ1-2, with 8 bases aligning to TRBD1. Unmatched junction bases numbered 9, after V lost 5 bases and J lost 10 bases. CDR1 is MNHNY and CDR2 is SVGAGI in the germline V gene (reference sequence). The CDR3 extends over 13 amino acids.

This rearrangement joins TRBV6-1 to TRBJ2-5; D is possibly TRBD1 (5 bases). V shed 3 bases and J shed 1 base, with 9 bases lying between them. Germline V gives CDR1 MNHNS, CDR2 SASEGT. The CDR3 totals 14 residues. The CDR3 nucleotides are TGTGCCAGCAGTGAGCAAGGGGCCCAAGAGACCCAGTACTTC. Protein sequence: CASSEQGAQETQYF.

For this clone: The sample has other DNA sequences that encode this CDR3 too. The chain has TRBV12-5 and TRBJ2-3; TRBD1 matches 10 bases. CDR3 length: 14 residues. In germline, CDR1 is LGHNT, CDR2 FRNRAP. Trimming cost V 6 bases and J 3 bases; bases outside gene matches: 3. In DNA form, the CDR3 reads TGTGCTAGTGGGCCGGGACAGGGGACAGATACGCAGTATTTT. Its protein product is CASGPGQGTDTQYF.

V gene TRBV3-1 (or the pseudogene TRBV3-2) combines with J gene TRBJ2-5; 10 bases are a match to TRBD2. This CDR3 spans 15 amino acids. After removal of 2 bases from V and 2 bases from J, the junction contained 2 bases not matched to a gene. CDR1 is LGHDT and CDR2 is YNNKEL in the germline V gene (reference sequence). The CDR3 region is CASSQLLAGQETQYF. The CDR3 DNA sequence: TGTGCCAGCAGCCAATTACTAGCGGGGCAAGAGACCCAGTACTTC.

The V gene is TRBV12-3 or TRBV12-4, the J gene TRBJ1-1; D gene unclear. The V end lost 10 bases, the J end lost 7 bases, and 10 bases lay between the germline ends. The CDR3 consists of 10 residues. The CDR3: CATNPGEAFF. CDR3 nucleotides: TGTGCCACCAACCCGGGTGAAGCTTTCTTT.

This clone has just one count. The chain is built from TRBV27 and TRBJ2-7; 9 bases map to TRBD2. Germline CDR1 is MNHEY and CDR2 is SMNVEV (reference sequence). This CDR3 is 14 amino acids long. Losses at the gene ends were 7 bases for V and 6 bases for J; bases not matched to a gene: 10. As DNA, the CDR3 is TGTGCCAGCAATAGGCGGGGGGGCCTGACCGAGCAGTACTTC. Translation gives CASNRRGGLTEQYF.

The J gene is TRBJ2-3, the V gene TRBV7-2, with 15 bases lining up with TRBD2. Germline-derived CDR1 and CDR2 are SGHTA and FQGNSA. This CDR3 comprises 17 residues. The V gene end was trimmed by 5 bases and the J gene end by 5 bases; junction bases not matched to a gene: 8. CDR3 nucleotide sequence: TGTGCCAGCAGCCGCGGACTAGCGGGGGGGCCGATAGATACGCAGTATTTT. Protein product: CASSRGLAGGPIDTQYF.

The J gene is TRBJ1-6, the V gene TRBV27, with unresolved D. Trimming took 0 bases from V and 10 from J, leaving 7 bases between them. Germline V lookup: CDR1 MNHEY, CDR2 SMNVEV (reference sequence). The CDR3 covers 13 residues. The CDR3 here is CASSLSYSSPLHF. CDR3 nucleotide sequence: TGTGCCAGCAGTTTATCCTACTCCTCACCCCTCCACTTT.

This rearrangement joins TRBV30 to TRBJ1-3; D call uncertain. This CDR3 is built from 16 residues. Per germline, CDR1 GTSNPN and CDR2 SVGIG (reference sequence). The ends were cut back, 4 bases at V and 0 bases at J, with 16 bases in the middle. The CDR3 region has the DNA TGTGCCTGGACAGCTAATTTTTTACTCTCTGGAAACACCATATATTTT. It yields the protein CAWTANFLLSGNTIYF.